These 4 T cell receptor beta chains were all obtained from the same sample, sequenced in a study of blood T cell repertoires in COVID-19. Sequenced by immunoSEQ multiplex PCR; TCRdb stores in-frame clones only, minus some. The sample shows almost 250,000 clones, roughly 86% of them seen only once. Sequenced material: PBMCs or T cells enriched from blood (not recorded which). These TCRs come from a woman between 50 and 59 years old who had recovered from COVID-19.

The chain carries TRBV7-2 and TRBJ2-3; 14 bases match TRBD2. The CDR3 has 17 amino acids. Germline V gene lookup returns CDR1 SGHTA and CDR2 FQGNSA. Losses at the gene ends were 5 bases for V and 2 bases for J; bases not matched to a gene: 6. The CDR3 is CASSTGLAGGNTDTQYF. CDR3 DNA: TGTGCCAGCAGCACAGGACTAGCGGGAGGAAACACAGATACGCAGTATTTT.

The CDR3 DNA reads as TGTGCCAGCTCACCGGTCGGTCAAGAGACCCAGTACTTC. Translation gives CASSPVGQETQYF. The chain combines TRBV18 with TRBJ2-5; D not resolved. V was trimmed by 3 bases and J by 2 bases, leaving 7 bases between them. CDR3 length equals 13 residues. The germline CDR1 and CDR2 sequences are KGHSH and LQKENI.

V gene TRBV27 combines with J gene TRBJ2-5; D possibly corresponds to TRBD1 (5 bases). The CDR3 is 15 residues long. V was clipped by 4 bases and J by 5 bases, with 17 bases between them. Germline V gene sequence: CDR1 MNHEY, CDR2 SMNVEV (reference sequence). CDR3 bases: TGTGCCAGCAGTTCCTTGCAGGGCATTTCGGAGACCCAGTACTTC. Translation gives CASSSLQGISETQYF.

This chain joins TRBV4-1 and TRBJ1-1; no clear D. The ends were cut back, 3 bases at V and 4 bases at J, with 12 bases in the middle. The CDR3 has 14 residues. The germline gives CDR1 MGHRA, CDR2 YSYEKL. Written as DNA, the CDR3 is TGCGCCAGCAGCCAGGATCAGGTTGTCACTGAAGCTTTCTTT. Protein product: CASSQDQVVTEAFF.